What follows are 12 T cell receptor beta chains derived from one specimen sequenced in a study of metastatic and nonmetastatic thyroid tumors. Thyroid surgery took place with no prior treatment in any patient. With MiXCR, TCRdb reprocessed the PCR reads. Of tens of thousands of clones in the sample, more than 15% are singletons; the top ten hold about 7.3%. The sample consisted of blood. These receptors originate from a female donor with papillary thyroid cancer or a benign thyroid nodule (not recorded which). Some clones in this sample may be carry-over from other donors' samples.

The chain uses TRBV20-1 and TRBJ1-5, with D hard to call. Germline loops: CDR1 DFQATT, CDR2 SNEGSKA (reference sequence). The CDR3 is 14 residues long. The ends were cut back, 6 bases at V and 4 bases at J, with 16 bases in the middle. This CDR3 is CSALNMRRNQPQHF. The DNA of the CDR3 is TGCAGTGCGCTGAACATGAGAAGAAATCAGCCCCAGCATTTT.

This clone was detected ten times or more. This rearrangement joins TRBV11-3 to TRBJ1-1; TRBD1 aligns across 7 bases. The CDR3 runs 15 residues. V shed 5 bases, J shed 4 bases, and the junction held 10 bases outside the gene matches. CDR1 and CDR2 (germline): SGHNT, YENEEA. The CDR3 loop is CASSATGVSVTEAFF. The CDR3 nucleotides read TGTGCCAGCAGCGCCACAGGGGTATCGGTCACTGAAGCTTTCTTT.

This clone showed up many times. The chain employs TRBV28 and TRBJ1-2; D not resolved. The CDR3 has 13 residues. V lost 5 bases, J lost 8 bases, and 15 bases lay in between. Looked up from germline, CDR1 is MDHEN and CDR2 is SYDVKM. CDR3 in DNA: TGTGCCAGCAGTGCCTTGCCCCGCGACGGCTACACCTTC. Amino acids: CASSALPRDGYTF.

This clone was observed many times. The chain links TRBV20-1 to TRBJ2-1, with TRBD2 matching over 10 bases. This CDR3 is 18 amino acids long. Germline V gene sequence: CDR1 DFQATT, CDR2 SNEGSKA (reference sequence). V lost 2 bases and J lost 0; bases outside the gene matches: 10. The CDR3 protein is CSARFFSGRHSSYNEQFF. CDR3 DNA sequence: TGCAGTGCTAGATTCTTTAGCGGGAGGCATAGCTCCTACAATGAGCAGTTCTTC.

This clone came up many times. V usage is TRBV29-1 and J usage is TRBJ2-2; 12 bases align to TRBD1. Germline trimming cut 6 bases from V and 4 bases from J; bases unmatched to any gene: 6. Germline V gene data show CDR1 as SQVTM and CDR2 as ANQGSEA. CDR3 size: 15 residues. CDR3 sequence reads: CSVEPGQGATGELFF. For the CDR3, the DNA is TGCAGCGTAGAGCCGGGACAGGGGGCCACCGGGGAGCTGTTTTTT.

Many counts were recorded for this clone. The rearrangement links TRBV15 to TRBJ2-2, with D perhaps matching TRBD1 (6 bases). There are 21 residues in the CDR3. V was cut by 3 bases and J by 2 bases, with 28 bases left in between. Per germline, CDR1 LNHNV and CDR2 YYDKDF (reference sequence). The CDR3 DNA reads as TGTGCCACCAGCAGCCCCTTATTTTACCGGGACATCGTCCCTAACACCGGGGAGCTGTTTTTT. It codes for CATSSPLFYRDIVPNTGELFF.

As to this clone: Other DNA sequences in this sample translate to the same CDR3. The chain uses TRBV30 and TRBJ2-7, with TRBD2 matching 7 bases. J gave up 2 bases and V 0 bases, and 4 bases lay outside the gene matches. This CDR3 comprises 14 residues. Germline V gives CDR1 GTSNPN, CDR2 SVGIG (reference sequence). DNA for the CDR3: TGTGCCTGGAGTGTAAGCGGGACTGCCTACGAGCAGTACTTC. Translating gives CAWSVSGTAYEQYF. The variable domain in full, completed from reference TRBV30 and TRBJ2-7, reads SQTIHQWPATLVQPVGSPLSLECTVEGTSNPNLYWYRQAAGRGLQLLFYSVGIGQISSEVPQNLSASRPQDRQFILSSKKLLLSDSGFYLCAWSVSGTAYEQYFGPGTRLTVT.

The genes are TRBV7-2 and TRBJ2-5, with TRBD2 matching over 9 bases. CDR3 length: 16 residues. Germline CDR1 and CDR2: SGHTA and FQGNSA. V lost 1 base to trimming and J lost 3 bases; unmatched junction nucleotides: 6. CDR3 in amino acids: CASSLGGRAREETQYF. The CDR3 DNA sequence: TGTGCCAGCAGCTTAGGCGGGAGGGCCAGGGAAGAGACCCAGTACTTC.

The table lists this clone with many counts. This same CDR3 is encoded by further DNA sequences in the sample. The genes are TRBV24-1 and TRBJ1-2, with TRBD1 identical over 7 bases. The V gene's germline CDR1 is KGHDR and CDR2 SFDVKD. V lost 3 bases, J lost 8 bases, and 8 bases stayed unmatched. This CDR3 is 14 amino acids long. CDR3 bases: TGTGCCACCAGTGATCCTGGACAGGAAGGAGGCTACACCTTC. Translation gives CATSDPGQEGGYTF.

This clone has ten or more counts. V and J are TRBV4-3 and TRBJ2-7, with TRBD1 matching 10 bases. CDR3 length equals 14 residues. Germline V gene data show CDR1 as LGHNA and CDR2 as YSLEER. Losses at the gene ends were 4 bases for V and 6 bases for J; bases not matched to a gene: 6. CDR3 sequence reads: CASSRDRGRLEQYF. CDR3 nucleotides: TGCGCCAGCAGCCGAGACAGGGGGCGCCTCGAGCAGTACTTC.

This clone came up many times. This chain links TRBV7-9 with TRBJ2-7, with 7 bases aligning to TRBD2. V shed 6 bases, J shed 3 bases, and the junction held 8 bases outside the gene matches. Germline CDR1 SEHNR, CDR2 FQNEAQ (reference sequence). The CDR3 has 14 amino acids. The CDR3: CASSPPGLIYEQYF. The CDR3 DNA is TGTGCCAGCAGTCCACCGGGACTAATCTACGAGCAGTACTTC.

This clone was found many times. Just one base apart from a much larger clone, this may be a read error. The V and J genes are TRBV5-1 and TRBJ2-3; D remains unclear. CDR3 length: 13 residues. CDR1 and CDR2 (germline): SGHRS, YFSETQ. The CDR3 nucleotides are TGCGCCGGCAGCTTGGACCGACCAGATACGCAGTATTTT. It codes for CAGSLDRPDTQYF.